The clone carrying this TCR beta chain occurred a few times. The antigen is not known. PCR was performed a second time for 7 to 11 cycles using a sample-barcoded 5' primer and a J-beta primer mix. MiXCR, run by TCRdb on the 5' RACE reads, gives a single entry per CDR3 protein. In the table there are around 620,000 distinct CDR3 sequences, approximately 27% of which are singletons. These data belong to a study of blood T cells in healthy people across ages. The study, taken as a whole, reports: Higher diversity, along with more naive CD4+ cells, distinguished long-lived donors from aged donors.

The length of the CDR3 is 15 residues. The germline V gene encodes CDR1 DFQATT and CDR2 SNEGSKA (reference sequence). The sequenced sample consisted of blood. The origin of this receptor is a woman between 65 and 79 years old in good health. The chain combines TRBV20-1 with TRBJ2-5; the match to TRBD1 covers 8 bases. The CDR3 DNA reads as TGCAGCCCCGCCCCCAGGGACAGGATACGAGAGACCCAGTACTTC. It specifies CSPAPRDRIRETQYF.